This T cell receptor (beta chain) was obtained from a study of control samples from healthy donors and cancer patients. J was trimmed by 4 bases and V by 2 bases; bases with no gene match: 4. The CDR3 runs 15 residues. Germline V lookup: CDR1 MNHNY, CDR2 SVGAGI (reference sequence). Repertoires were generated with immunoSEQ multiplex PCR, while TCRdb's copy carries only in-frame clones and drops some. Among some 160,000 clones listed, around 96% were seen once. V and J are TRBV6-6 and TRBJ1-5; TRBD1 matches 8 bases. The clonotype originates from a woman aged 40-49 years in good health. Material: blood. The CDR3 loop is CASSYEGQANQPQHF. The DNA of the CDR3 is TGTGCCAGCAGTTACGAGGGACAGGCTAATCAGCCCCAGCATTTT.